This T cell receptor beta chain was obtained from a study of human T cells and chemical hapten exposure. Turning to the study itself: Slight differences in pooled library volume were the main source of varying TCR yields across samples.

Findings and caveats of the study: The presence of alopecia in the donors means their immune response may differ from healthy people's. Significantly more large CDR3 similarity clusters were formed by expanded TCRs than by controls. There was no change with DPC sensitization in TCRs above 1 in 1000 frequency.

In its sample, this clonotype was seen a few times. Its antigen is not identified. In TCRdb, the RACE reads were re-called with MiXCR into one record per CDR3 protein. The table has 96,000 or so distinct CDR3 sequences, about 9.3% seen once. Time point defined: patch test 2, 6 weeks after DPC sensitization. Treatment in this sample: therapeutic diphenylcyclopropenone sensitization with weekly scalp DPC. Trimming cost V 2 bases and J 7 bases; bases outside gene matches: 2. The germline gives CDR1 MDHEN, CDR2 SYDVKM. The CDR3 extends over 14 amino acids. The V gene is TRBV28, the J gene TRBJ2-1, with 10 nucleotides matching TRBD2. The material sequenced was whole blood, taken in connection with sensitization to the hapten diphenylcyclopropenone (DPC). The clonotype originates from a woman in her thirties or forties with alopecia areata. Some clones in this sample may be carry-over from other donors' samples. The DNA for the CDR3 is TGTGCCAGCAGTTTACTAGCGGGAGTAAATGAGCAGTTCTTC. The encoded protein is CASSLLAGVNEQFF.